Only one count was recorded for the clone carrying this T cell receptor (beta chain). The same CDR3 also results from other DNA sequences found in this sample. Clones were read by immunoSEQ multiplex PCR, and TCRdb kept only the in-frame ones, dropping some. The sample carries roughly 250,000 clones, roughly 83% recorded once. The CDR3 loop spans 15 amino acids. From germline, CDR1 is KGHDR and CDR2 SFDVKD. Trimming cost V 4 bases and J 1 base, with 9 bases left between them. The sample is drawn from a study of blood T cell repertoires in COVID-19. Study context: Collection of acute and convalescent COVID-19 samples took place in the United States, Italy and Spain. T cells, B-cell-depleted T cells, or PBMCs provided the cDNA or gDNA that served as material.

Sequences were obtained from PBMCs or T cells enriched from blood (not recorded which). The receptor's source is a woman in her fifties or sixties who had recovered from COVID-19. The chain combines TRBV24-1 with TRBJ2-2, with a weak D call TRBD1 (6 bases). The CDR3: CATSDPGQNTGELFF. DNA of the CDR3: TGTGCCACCAGTGACCCGGGACAGAACACCGGGGAGCTGTTTTTT.